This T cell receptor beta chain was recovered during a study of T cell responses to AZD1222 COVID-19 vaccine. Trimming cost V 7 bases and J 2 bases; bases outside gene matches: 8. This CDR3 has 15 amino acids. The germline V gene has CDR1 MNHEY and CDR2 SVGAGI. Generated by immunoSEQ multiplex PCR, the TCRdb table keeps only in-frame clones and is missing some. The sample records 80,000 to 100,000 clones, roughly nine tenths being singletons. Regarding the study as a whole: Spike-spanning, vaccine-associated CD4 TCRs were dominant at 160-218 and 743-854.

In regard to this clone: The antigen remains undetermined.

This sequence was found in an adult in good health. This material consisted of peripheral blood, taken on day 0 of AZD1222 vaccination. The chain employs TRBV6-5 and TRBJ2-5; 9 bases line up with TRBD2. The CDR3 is CASKRAGGDQETQYF. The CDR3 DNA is TGTGCCAGCAAAAGAGCGGGGGGAGATCAAGAGACCCAGTACTTC.